The clone carrying this T cell receptor (beta chain) showed up many times. Its target is unknown. Germline CDR1 and CDR2: ENHRY and SYGVKD. Trimming took 0 bases from V and 7 from J, leaving 13 bases between them. The CDR3 sequence is 15 residues long. The entry originates in a study of T cells in Graves' hyperthyroidism and ophthalmopathy. Whole-study results and caveats: Ophthalmopathy and stable hyperthyroidism were separated by a 13 V-J model.

RNA transcripts were the template for amplifying TCR beta CDR3 regions. A first-round RT-PCR of the TCR CDR3 used the HTBI primer set. TCRdb processed the multiplex PCR reads anew with MiXCR; each CDR3 protein has one entry. The data hold roughly 500,000 distinct CDR3 sequences, with 40% to 55% observed a single time. This chain links TRBV10-3 with TRBJ1-5, with a possible D match to TRBD1 (6 bases). What was sequenced was peripheral blood or thyroid tissue (not recorded which). This TCR was recovered from an adult woman with Graves' disease, either hyperthyroidism or ophthalmopathy (not recorded which). The CDR3 loop reads CAISESGIQGQPQHF. The CDR3 DNA reads TGTGCCATCAGTGAGTCAGGGATACAGGGACAGCCCCAGCATTTT.